This section outlines one T cell receptor (beta chain) sequence together with its context. Its antigen remains unknown. Other nucleotide sequences from this sample produce the same CDR3. Germline trimming cut 5 bases from V and 5 bases from J; bases unmatched to any gene: 5. The CDR3 is made up of 14 amino acids. CDR1 is SGHNT and CDR2 is YENEEA in the germline V gene. The data belong to a study of graft-versus-host responses after intestinal transplantation. Study-level background: Each recipient received anti-thymocyte globulin induction, then tacrolimus and steroids for approximately 3 years. Findings and limits, study-wide: Allograft clonal ratios (graft-versus-host to host-versus-graft) were high in patients who had graft-donor T cell macrochimerism.

TCRdb's table, derived via immunoSEQ multiplex PCR, lists solely in-frame clones and lacks some. This sample has more than 85,000 clones, with approximately 78% found just once. The material was unstimulated CD4+ T cells sorted from spleen or lymph node cells, obtained before intestinal transplant. The origin of this receptor is a human donor who received an intestinal transplant. This chain connects TRBV11-3 to TRBJ2-2; TRBD1 matches at 7 bases. CDR3: CASSPGTVTGELFF. The CDR3 DNA follows: TGTGCCAGCAGCCCCGGGACAGTGACCGGGGAGCTGTTTTTT. The full variable domain, rest sourced from reference TRBV11-3 and TRBJ2-2, is EAGVVQSPRYKIIEKKQPVAFWCNPISGHNTLYWYLQNLGQGPELLIRYENEEAVDDSQLPKDRFSAERLKGVDSTLKIQPAELGDSAVYLCASSPGTVTGELFFGEGSRLTVL.